A selection of T cell receptor beta chains follows, all from one sample in a study of T cell repertoires in cytomegalovirus infection. From the reads, TCRdb called clonotypes with MiXCR, one entry per CDR3 protein. The sample consists of some 30,000 distinct CDR3 sequences, about 20% of them appearing once. The antigens of these receptors remain unknown. The sequencing used CD8+ T cells from cultured PBMCs, collected from culture after CMV antigen stimulation. These receptors originate from a human donor in good health (CMV status not recorded). Some clones in this sample may be carry-over from other donors' samples. Each CDR3 is given with its conserved first and last residue. A D gene is named only where the DNA matches it firmly. Only part of the rows carry a size: once, few, many, or a class if the clone is expanded.

size: few
J: TRBJ1-3
V: TRBV5-1
D: .
CDR3: CASSPGDGLNSGNTIYF
DNA: TGCGCCAGCAGCCCGGGGGACGGTCTCAACTCTGGAAACACCATATATTTT

size: few
J: TRBJ1-6
V: TRBV11-2
D: .
CDR3: CASSLDNAAIYSDSPLHF
DNA: TGTGCCAGCAGCTTAGATAACGCCGCAATCTACTCAGATTCACCCCTCCACTTT

size: few
J: TRBJ2-1
V: TRBV7-2
D: .
CDR3: CASQRAYNEQFF
DNA: TGTGCCAGCCAGCGAGCCTACAATGAGCAGTTCTTC

size: many
J: TRBJ2-2
V: TRBV7-7
D: .
CDR3: CASSPGAAGELFF
DNA: TGTGCCAGCAGCCCCGGGGCCGCCGGGGAGCTGTTTTTT

size: few
J: TRBJ2-5
V: TRBV7-8
D: .
CDR3: CASTSYGGTQETQYF
DNA: TGTGCCAGCACGAGTTACGGGGGAACGCAAGAGACCCAGTACTTC

size: .
J: TRBJ2-7
V: TRBV19
D: TRBD2
CDR3: CASSIDHKRGASPYEQYF
DNA: TGTGCCAGTAGTATAGATCACAAGCGGGGGGCCTCTCCCTACGAGCAGTACTTC

size: few
J: TRBJ1-1
V: TRBV7-2
D: TRBD1
CDR3: CASSFQGQGAQAAFF
DNA: TGTGCCAGCAGCTTCCAGGGACAGGGGGCCCAAGCGGCTTTCTTT

size: few
J: TRBJ1-2
V: TRBV27
D: .
CDR3: CASRAGFISGYGYTF
DNA: TGTGCCAGCAGGGCTGGGTTTATTTCTGGCTATGGCTACACCTTC

size: .
J: TRBJ1-5
V: TRBV27
D: .
CDR3: CASSRGFDRYQPQHF
DNA: TGTGCCAGCAGTCGGGGATTCGACAGGTATCAGCCCCAGCATTTT

size: many
J: TRBJ2-1
V: TRBV27
D: .
CDR3: CASSLTGTYNEQFF
DNA: TGTGCCAGCAGCCTGACAGGCACCTACAATGAGCAGTTCTTC

size: many
J: TRBJ1-1
V: TRBV12-3/TRBV12-4
D: .
CDR3: CASHTTGPHTEAFF
DNA: TGTGCCAGCCATACCACGGGCCCTCACACTGAAGCTTTCTTT

size: .
J: TRBJ2-3
V: TRBV6-5
D: .
CDR3: CARSYSRTPSTDTQYF
DNA: TGTGCCCGCAGTTACTCCAGGACACCCAGCACAGATACGCAGTATTTT

size: few
J: TRBJ1-1
V: TRBV7-2
D: .
CDR3: CASSLRYTEAFF
DNA: TGTGCCAGCAGCCTAAGGTACACTGAAGCTTTCTTT

size: .
J: TRBJ1-1
V: TRBV19
D: .
CDR3: CASQYGGNTEAFF
DNA: TGTGCCAGCCAGTACGGGGGGAACACTGAAGCTTTCTTT

size: .
J: TRBJ1-1
V: TRBV7-2
D: .
CDR3: CASSLKRLGGEAFF
DNA: TGTGCCAGCAGCTTAAAAAGACTGGGCGGTGAGGCTTTCTTT

size: few
J: TRBJ2-7
V: TRBV20-1
D: TRBD2
CDR3: CSAPSGNSYEQYF
DNA: TGCAGTGCTCCAAGCGGGAATTCCTACGAGCAGTACTTC

size: few
J: TRBJ2-1
V: TRBV5-1
D: .
CDR3: CASSLARSGGHEQFF
DNA: TGCGCCAGCAGCTTGGCCCGTAGCGGAGGCCATGAGCAGTTCTTC

size: .
J: TRBJ2-1
V: TRBV19
D: TRBD2
CDR3: CASSRLAGGRNEQFF
DNA: TGTGCCAGTAGTCGCCTAGCGGGAGGCAGAAATGAGCAGTTCTTC

size: .
J: TRBJ2-3
V: TRBV7-2
D: .
CDR3: CASSLVGQGADTQYF
DNA: TGTGCCAGCAGCTTAGTCGGTCAGGGCGCAGATACGCAGTATTTT

size: few
J: TRBJ2-1
V: TRBV11-2
D: .
CDR3: CASSLAPARYPYNEQFF
DNA: TGTGCCAGCAGCTTAGCCCCAGCTAGATACCCCTACAATGAGCAGTTCTTC

size: few
J: TRBJ1-5
V: TRBV7-9
D: .
CDR3: CASSQNRADNQPQHF
DNA: TGTGCCAGCAGCCAAAACCGGGCCGACAATCAGCCCCAGCATTTT

size: few
J: TRBJ2-3
V: TRBV4-2
D: TRBD1
CDR3: CASSQTPRTGRSTDTQYF
DNA: TGTGCCAGCAGCCAAACCCCGCGGACAGGACGTAGCACAGATACGCAGTATTTT

size: few
J: TRBJ1-2
V: TRBV11-1
D: TRBD1
CDR3: CASSIHGTGSAYGYTF
DNA: TGTGCCAGCAGCATACATGGGACAGGGAGCGCCTATGGCTACACCTTC

size: once
J: TRBJ2-4
V: TRBV12-3/TRBV12-4
D: .
CDR3: CASRSSRLAYGPGGIQYF
DNA: TGTGCCAGCAGAAGTTCACGTTTAGCATACGGGCCTGGGGGCATTCAGTACTTC

size: few
J: TRBJ2-7
V: TRBV28
D: TRBD1
CDR3: CASSLTGTDYYEQYF
DNA: TGTGCCAGCAGCCTTACCGGGACAGACTACTACGAGCAGTACTTC

size: .
J: TRBJ2-7
V: TRBV18
D: .
CDR3: CASSPQLTTRQAYEQYF
DNA: TGTGCCAGCTCACCACAACTAACGACCCGGCAGGCCTACGAGCAGTACTTC

size: few
J: TRBJ2-2
V: TRBV4-3
D: TRBD2
CDR3: CASSQDPSGGAGELFF
DNA: TGCGCCAGCAGCCAAGACCCCAGCGGGGGGGCCGGGGAGCTGTTTTTT

size: few
J: TRBJ1-2
V: TRBV7-2
D: .
CDR3: CASSPGWGFGYGYTF
DNA: TGTGCCAGCAGCCCAGGGTGGGGTTTCGGCTATGGCTACACCTTC

size: few
J: TRBJ1-1
V: TRBV7-2
D: TRBD1
CDR3: CASSISGGARSTEAFF
DNA: TGTGCCAGCAGCATATCAGGGGGCGCTCGGAGCACTGAAGCTTTCTTT

size: few
J: TRBJ1-5
V: TRBV11-2
D: .
CDR3: CASSLDPYSNQPQHF
DNA: TGTGCCAGCAGCTTAGACCCTTATAGCAATCAGCCCCAGCATTTT

size: .
J: TRBJ1-3
V: TRBV6-2/TRBV6-3
D: .
CDR3: CASSYSDTIYF
DNA: TGTGCCAGCAGCTATTCCGACACCATATATTTT

size: .
J: TRBJ1-5
V: TRBV7-6
D: TRBD1
CDR3: CASSTGTGASQPQHF
DNA: TGTGCCAGCAGTACCGGGACAGGGGCGAGTCAGCCCCAGCATTTT

size: few
J: TRBJ2-3
V: TRBV27
D: TRBD2
CDR3: CASTMTSGLTDTQYF
DNA: TGTGCCAGCACCATGACTAGCGGCCTCACAGATACGCAGTATTTT

size: .
J: TRBJ2-3
V: TRBV7-6
D: TRBD1
CDR3: CASSWTGGGTDTQYF
DNA: TGTGCCAGCAGCTGGACAGGGGGCGGCACAGATACGCAGTATTTT

size: .
J: TRBJ2-5
V: TRBV7-9
D: .
CDR3: CASSLVSGVRETQYF
DNA: TGTGCCAGCAGCTTAGTATCAGGGGTCCGGGAGACCCAGTACTTC

size: .
J: TRBJ2-3
V: TRBV7-9
D: TRBD1
CDR3: CASSSRDSDTDTQYF
DNA: TGTGCCAGCAGCTCCCGGGACAGTGACACAGATACGCAGTATTTT

size: .
J: TRBJ2-1
V: TRBV9
D: .
CDR3: CASSVSGLEDNEQFF
DNA: TGTGCCAGCAGCGTCAGCGGGTTGGAAGACAATGAGCAGTTCTTC

size: few
J: TRBJ2-2
V: TRBV7-6
D: .
CDR3: CASSLEMPGELFF
DNA: TGTGCCAGCAGCTTGGAGATGCCCGGGGAGCTGTTTTTT

size: once
J: TRBJ2-7
V: TRBV6-2/TRBV6-3
D: .
CDR3: CASSYLDGSYEQYF
DNA: TGTGCCAGCAGTTACCTAGACGGCTCCTACGAGCAGTACTTC

size: few
J: TRBJ2-7
V: TRBV15
D: TRBD1
CDR3: CATSRDRDRGPYEQYF
DNA: TGTGCCACCAGCAGAGATCGGGACAGGGGACCCTACGAGCAGTACTTC

size: few
J: TRBJ1-1
V: TRBV28
D: .
CDR3: CASSFGGDRAFF
DNA: TGTGCCAGCAGTTTCGGGGGAGACCGGGCTTTCTTT

size: few
J: TRBJ1-2
V: TRBV7-9
D: TRBD1
CDR3: CASSPGTVFYGYTF
DNA: TGTGCCAGCAGCCCCGGGACAGTCTTCTATGGCTACACCTTC

size: .
J: TRBJ1-5
V: TRBV7-9
D: .
CDR3: CASSTSNQPQHF
DNA: TGTGCCAGCAGCACCTCAAATCAGCCCCAGCATTTT

size: few
J: TRBJ2-1
V: TRBV27
D: TRBD1
CDR3: CASSSSGGDEQFF
DNA: TGTGCCAGCAGTTCATCAGGGGGCGATGAGCAGTTCTTC

size: few
J: TRBJ1-2
V: TRBV11-2
D: .
CDR3: CASSFGGGSGYTF
DNA: TGTGCCAGCAGCTTTGGGGGGGGCAGCGGCTACACCTTC

size: few
J: TRBJ2-1
V: TRBV7-6
D: .
CDR3: CASSPRGGEQFF
DNA: TGTGCCAGCAGCCCGAGGGGCGGGGAGCAGTTCTTC

size: few
J: TRBJ2-1
V: TRBV7-3
D: TRBD1
CDR3: CASSLDRANEQFF
DNA: TGTGCCAGCAGCTTGGACAGGGCCAATGAGCAGTTCTTC

size: .
J: TRBJ2-1
V: TRBV6-2/TRBV6-3
D: .
CDR3: CASSLQRASSYNEQFF
DNA: TGTGCCAGCAGTTTACAGAGGGCCAGCTCCTACAATGAGCAGTTCTTC

size: many
J: TRBJ1-1
V: TRBV27
D: .
CDR3: CASSPTPRTIKAFF
DNA: TGTGCCAGCAGTCCTACGCCGAGGACGATTAAAGCTTTCTTT

size: few
J: TRBJ1-3
V: TRBV6-2/TRBV6-3
D: .
CDR3: CASSYSLTRDHLLSSGNTIYF
DNA: TGTGCCAGCAGTTACTCTTTAACCCGGGACCACCTTCTGAGCTCTGGAAACACCATATATTTT

size: few
J: TRBJ2-3
V: TRBV6-2/TRBV6-3
D: .
CDR3: CASRGTDTQYF
DNA: TGTGCCAGCAGGGGCACAGATACGCAGTATTTT

size: few
J: TRBJ2-7
V: TRBV7-9
D: .
CDR3: CASSFNPTGEQYF
DNA: TGTGCCAGCAGCTTTAACCCGACAGGCGAGCAGTACTTC